The T cell receptor beta chain under discussion was sequenced for a study of long-term antiretroviral therapy in people with HIV. About the study: The 2015 recommendation for immediate ART came about a decade after the earliest samples.

The V end lost 4 bases, the J end lost 2 bases, and 13 bases lay between the germline ends. Germline CDR1 reads SGDLS; CDR2 reads YYNGEE. The CDR3 loop spans 16 amino acids. At the survey level, the v3.0 immunoSEQ assay was run. Sequencing used immunoSEQ multiplex PCR; TCRdb keeps in-frame clones, though not all of them. The profile shows 28,000 or so clones, around 80% of them singletons. Sequencing was performed on unsorted PBMCs, taken 1.5 years before starting antiretroviral therapy. The chain is built from TRBV9 and TRBJ2-6; tentative D call: TRBD2 (6 bases). The TCR sequence derives from a man aged 18-30 years with HIV. The CDR3 DNA follows: TGTGCCAGCAGCCACCCGCGGGGAGCTGGGGCCAACGTCCTGACTTTC. It specifies CASSHPRGAGANVLTF. Full variable domain (outside the CDR3, taken from reference TRBV9 and TRBJ2-6): DSGVTQTPKHLITATGQRVTLRCSPRSGDLSVYWYQQSLDQGLQFLIQYYNGEERAKGNILERFSAQQFPDLHSELNLSSLELGDSALYFCASSHPRGAGANVLTFGAGSRLTVL.